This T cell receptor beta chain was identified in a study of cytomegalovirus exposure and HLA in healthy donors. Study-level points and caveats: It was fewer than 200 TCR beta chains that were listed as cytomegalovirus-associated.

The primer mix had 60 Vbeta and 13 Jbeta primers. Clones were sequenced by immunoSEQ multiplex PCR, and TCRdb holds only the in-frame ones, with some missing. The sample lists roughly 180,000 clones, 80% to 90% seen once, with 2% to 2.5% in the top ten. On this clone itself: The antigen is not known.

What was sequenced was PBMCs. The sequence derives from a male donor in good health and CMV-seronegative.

The CDR3 reads CASTVGRTSTRSSYNEQFF. The CDR3 bases are TGTGCCAGCACCGTTGGGCGGACTAGCACCCGGAGCTCCTACAATGAGCAGTTCTTC. The chain employs TRBV27 and TRBJ2-1, with 8 nucleotides matching TRBD2. Trimming removed 7 bases from V and 0 bases from J; junction bases left unmatched: 17. The CDR3 extends over 19 amino acids. Germline V gene sequence: CDR1 MNHEY, CDR2 SMNVEV (reference sequence).